Listed below are T cell receptor beta chains from one sample, sequenced in a study of cytomegalovirus exposure and HLA in healthy donors. Sequenced by immunoSEQ multiplex PCR; TCRdb stores in-frame clones only, minus some. The sample has 150,000 to 200,000 clones, around 81% seen once; the top ten hold around 2%. The sample was PBMCs. Every receptor here comes from a woman aged 18-35 years in good health and CMV-seropositive. The CDR3 runs from the conserved cysteine through the conserved F or W.

TRBJ1-1 TRBV5-6 CASSWTNPGTEDEAFF
TRBJ1-3 TRBV18 CASSPLEGSSGNTIYF
TRBJ1-1 TRBV2 CASSEAWQSEAFF
TRBJ1-5 TRBV5-1 CASSRSPGEAQPQHF
TRBJ2-1 TRBV4-3 CASSQLLSSYNEQFF
TRBJ1-1 TRBV9 CASSDSRQGVSEAFF
TRBJ2-2 TRBV5-1 CASSFDADGELFF
TRBJ1-1 TRBV6-1 CASRDSDRNTEAFF
TRBJ1-2 TRBV5-1 CASSLGQGYSYTF
TRBJ1-2 TRBV28 CASSQSSAPYGYTF
TRBJ2-5 TRBV5-5 CASSYRDTPFQETQYF
TRBJ1-2 TRBV7-2 CASSLKGQDYGYTF
TRBJ1-2 TRBV4-1 CASSPTGEVYTF
TRBJ2-5 TRBV7-2 CASSLVGAMVETQYF
TRBJ2-1 TRBV4-2 CASSQALGLGMGEQFF
TRBJ2-7 TRBV25-1 CASSGDSHEQYF
TRBJ2-2 TRBV2 CASSAVAGNTGELFF
TRBJ2-2 TRBV4-1 CASSHTSSGDLTGELFF
TRBJ1-6 TRBV6-5 CASSYTGNSPLHF
TRBJ1-6 TRBV5-6 CASSLGMTDPSPLHF
TRBJ2-5 TRBV9 CASSSGGARETQYF
TRBJ2-2 TRBV5-4 CASSAGLAGVFSGELFF
TRBJ2-1 TRBV5-4 CASSLSIGRDEQFF
TRBJ1-5 TRBV30 CAWRRAGDFSNQPQHF
TRBJ1-6 TRBV7-2 CASSPVPITHNSPLHF
TRBJ2-7 TRBV11-3 CASSLDRRRNF
TRBJ2-5 TRBV2 CASSLGTSGGAGETQYF